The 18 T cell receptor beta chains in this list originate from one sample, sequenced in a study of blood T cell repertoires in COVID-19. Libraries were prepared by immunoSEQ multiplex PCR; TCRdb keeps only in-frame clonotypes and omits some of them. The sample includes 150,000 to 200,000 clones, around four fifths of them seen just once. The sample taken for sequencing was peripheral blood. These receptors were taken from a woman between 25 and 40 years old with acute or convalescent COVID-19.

CDR3 protein: CASSQDKLVRYEQYF. The CDR3 coding sequence is TGTGCCAGCAGCCAAGATAAACTAGTGCGGTACGAGCAGTACTTC. The V gene is TRBV4-2, the J gene TRBJ2-7; D possibly corresponds to TRBD2 (5 bases). Between the trimmed V and J ends, which lost 0 bases and 4 bases, there was a span of 13 bases. CDR1 is LGHNA, CDR2 YNFKEQ, per germline. The CDR3 loop spans 15 amino acids.

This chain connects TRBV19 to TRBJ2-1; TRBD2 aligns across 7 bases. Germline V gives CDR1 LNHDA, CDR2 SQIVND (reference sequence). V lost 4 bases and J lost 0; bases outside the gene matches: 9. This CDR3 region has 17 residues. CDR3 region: CASSTRLALTSYNEQFF. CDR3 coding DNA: TGTGCCAGTAGTACAAGACTAGCATTAACCTCCTACAATGAGCAGTTCTTC.

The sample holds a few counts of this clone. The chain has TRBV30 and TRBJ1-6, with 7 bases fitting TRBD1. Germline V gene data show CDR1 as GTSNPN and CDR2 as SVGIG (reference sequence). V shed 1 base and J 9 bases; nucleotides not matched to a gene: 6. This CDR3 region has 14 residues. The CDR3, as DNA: TGTGCCTGGAGTGAGACAGGGAGAGGTTCACCCCTCCACTTT. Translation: CAWSETGRGSPLHF.

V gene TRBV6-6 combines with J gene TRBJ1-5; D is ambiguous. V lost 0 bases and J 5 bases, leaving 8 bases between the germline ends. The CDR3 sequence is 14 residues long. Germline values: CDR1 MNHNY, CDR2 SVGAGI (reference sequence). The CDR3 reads CASSYSGLDQPQHF. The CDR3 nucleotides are TGTGCCAGCAGTTACTCGGGCCTTGATCAGCCCCAGCATTTT.

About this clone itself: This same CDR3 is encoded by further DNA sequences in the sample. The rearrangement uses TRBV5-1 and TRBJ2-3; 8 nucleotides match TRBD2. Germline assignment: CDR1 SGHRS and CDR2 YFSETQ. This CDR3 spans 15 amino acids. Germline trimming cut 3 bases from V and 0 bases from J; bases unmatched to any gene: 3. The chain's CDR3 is CASSWSGGSTDTQYF. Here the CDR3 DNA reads TGCGCCAGCAGCTGGTCGGGAGGGAGCACAGATACGCAGTATTTT.

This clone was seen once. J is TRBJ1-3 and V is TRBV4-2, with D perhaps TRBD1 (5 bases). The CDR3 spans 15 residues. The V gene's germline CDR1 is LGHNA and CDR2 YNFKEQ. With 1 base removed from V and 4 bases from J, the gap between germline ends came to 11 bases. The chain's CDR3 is CASSQGDSWGNTIYF. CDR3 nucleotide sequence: TGTGCCAGCAGCCAAGGGGACTCCTGGGGAAACACCATATATTTT.

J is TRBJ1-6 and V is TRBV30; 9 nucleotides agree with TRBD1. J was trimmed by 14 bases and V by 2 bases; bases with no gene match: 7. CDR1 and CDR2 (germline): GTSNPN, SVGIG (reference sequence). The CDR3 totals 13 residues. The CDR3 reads CAWSNKQGAALHF. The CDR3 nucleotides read TGTGCCTGGAGTAATAAACAGGGGGCCGCCCTCCACTTT.

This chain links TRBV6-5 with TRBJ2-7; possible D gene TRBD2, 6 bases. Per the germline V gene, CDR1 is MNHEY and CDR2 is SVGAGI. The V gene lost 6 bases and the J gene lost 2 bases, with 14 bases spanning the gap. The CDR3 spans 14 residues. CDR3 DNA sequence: TGTGCCAGCAGGGCGGGACGGAGAGCCTACGAGCAGTACTTC. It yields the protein CASRAGRRAYEQYF.

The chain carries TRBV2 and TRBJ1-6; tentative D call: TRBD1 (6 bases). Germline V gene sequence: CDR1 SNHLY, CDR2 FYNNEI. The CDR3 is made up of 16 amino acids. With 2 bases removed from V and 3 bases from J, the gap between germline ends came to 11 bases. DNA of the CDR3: TGTGCCAGCAGTGAACCTCAGGGGAACTATAATTCACCCCTCCACTTT. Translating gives CASSEPQGNYNSPLHF.

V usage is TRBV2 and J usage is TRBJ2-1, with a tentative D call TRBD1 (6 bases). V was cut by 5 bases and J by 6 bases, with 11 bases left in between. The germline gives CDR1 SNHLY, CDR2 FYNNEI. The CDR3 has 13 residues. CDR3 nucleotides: TGTGCCAGCAGTATCTACAGGGTCAATGAGCAGTTCTTC. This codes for CASSIYRVNEQFF.

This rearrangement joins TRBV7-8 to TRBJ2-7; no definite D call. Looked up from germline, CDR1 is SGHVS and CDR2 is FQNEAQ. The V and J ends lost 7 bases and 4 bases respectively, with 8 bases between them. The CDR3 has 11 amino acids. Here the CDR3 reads CASKSGYEQYF. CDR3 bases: TGTGCCAGCAAGTCGGGTTACGAGCAGTACTTC.

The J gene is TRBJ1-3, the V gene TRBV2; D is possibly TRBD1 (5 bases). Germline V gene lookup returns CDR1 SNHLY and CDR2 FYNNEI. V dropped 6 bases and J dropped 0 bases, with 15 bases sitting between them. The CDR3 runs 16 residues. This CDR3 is CASSREGLRSGNTIYF. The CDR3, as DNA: TGTGCCAGCAGCCGGGAGGGGTTGCGCTCTGGAAACACCATATATTTT.

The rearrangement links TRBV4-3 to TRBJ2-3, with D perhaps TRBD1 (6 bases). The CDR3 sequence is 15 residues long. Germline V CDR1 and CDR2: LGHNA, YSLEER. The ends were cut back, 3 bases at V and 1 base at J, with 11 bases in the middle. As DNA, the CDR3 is TGCGCCAGCAGCCAGGCAGGGGTCGGCACAGATACGCAGTATTTT. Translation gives CASSQAGVGTDTQYF.

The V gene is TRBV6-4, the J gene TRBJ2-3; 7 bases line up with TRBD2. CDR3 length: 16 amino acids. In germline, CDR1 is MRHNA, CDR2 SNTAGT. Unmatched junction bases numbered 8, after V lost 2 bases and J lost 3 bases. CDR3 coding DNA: TGTGCCAGCAGTGACCAAGCCGGGACTATAACAGATACGCAGTATTTT. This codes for CASSDQAGTITDTQYF.

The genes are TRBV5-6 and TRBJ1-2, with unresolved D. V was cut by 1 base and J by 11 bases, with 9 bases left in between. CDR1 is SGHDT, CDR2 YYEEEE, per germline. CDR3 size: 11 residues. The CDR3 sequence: CASSLSQLYTF. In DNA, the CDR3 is TGTGCCAGCAGCTTGTCACAGCTTTACACCTTC.

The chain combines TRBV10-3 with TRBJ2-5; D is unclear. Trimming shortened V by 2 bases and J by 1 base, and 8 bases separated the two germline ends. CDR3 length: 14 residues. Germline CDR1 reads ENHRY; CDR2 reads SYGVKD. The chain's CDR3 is CAISEGYSQETQYF. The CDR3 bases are TGTGCCATCAGTGAGGGCTACAGCCAAGAGACCCAGTACTTC.

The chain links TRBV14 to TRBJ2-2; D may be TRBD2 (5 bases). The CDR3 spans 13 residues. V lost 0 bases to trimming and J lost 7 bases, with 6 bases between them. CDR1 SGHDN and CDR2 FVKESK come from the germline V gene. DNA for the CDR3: TGTGCCAGCAGCCAAGAGAGGGTCGGGGAGCTGTTTTTT. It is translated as CASSQERVGELFF. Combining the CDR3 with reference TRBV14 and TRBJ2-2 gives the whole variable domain EAGVTQFPSHSVIEKGQTVTLRCDPISGHDNLYWYRRVMGKEIKFLLHFVKESKQDESGMPNNRFLAERTGGTYSTLKVQPAELEDSGVYFCASSQERVGELFFGEGSRLTVL.

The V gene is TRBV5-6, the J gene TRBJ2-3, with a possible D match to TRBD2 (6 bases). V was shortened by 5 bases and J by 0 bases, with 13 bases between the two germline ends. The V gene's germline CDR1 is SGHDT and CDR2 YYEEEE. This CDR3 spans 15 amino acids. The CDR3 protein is CASRRGTFSTDTQYF. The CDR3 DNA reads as TGTGCCAGCAGACGGGGGACTTTCAGCACAGATACGCAGTATTTT.